This T cell receptor (beta chain) was documented in a study of CD8 T cells in ankylosing spondylitis. Study-level points and caveats: Matched ankylosing spondylitis synovial fluid reportedly showed significant enrichment of disease-linked clones. Seemingly characteristic of ankylosing spondylitis blood was a TCR beta motif consisting of roughly 8 highly homologous variants.

This clonotype was found a few times. The antigen is unknown. TCRdb re-analysed the 5' RACE reads in MiXCR, keeping a single row per CDR3 protein. The table records over 200,000 distinct CDR3 sequences, about 16% of them present only once. V lost 4 bases to trimming and J lost 5 bases, with 10 bases between them. Germline CDR1 reads SGDLS; CDR2 reads YYNGEE. The CDR3 is 13 amino acids. Sequencing used blood, either unsorted or a sorted T cell fraction (not recorded which). The sequence came from a male donor with ankylosing spondylitis. This chain uses TRBV9 with TRBJ2-1; the D gene is possibly TRBD1 (6 bases). The CDR3 here is CASSLGHHNEQFF. The CDR3 bases are TGTGCCAGCAGCCTGGGACACCACAATGAGCAGTTCTTC.